This TCR beta chain was identified in a study of T cell responses to AZD1222 COVID-19 vaccine. The data were produced by immunoSEQ multiplex PCR, yet TCRdb's version contains in-frame clones alone and is incomplete. The sample includes roughly 100,000 clones, roughly 80% seen only once; the top ten take approximately 17%. Points from the study as a whole: Clonal diversity may have been underestimated, and the donors were mostly white British, with more females than males.

V lost 0 bases to trimming and J lost 5 bases, with 13 bases between them. CDR1 SQVTM and CDR2 ANQGSEA come from the germline V gene. The CDR3 consists of 14 residues. A note on this clone: Antigen specificity is unknown.

Material: peripheral blood, obtained on day 0 of AZD1222 vaccination. This sequence was found in an adult in good health. The gene calls are TRBV29-1 and TRBJ1-2; TRBD1 is a possible D gene (6 bases). The CDR3 bases are TGCAGCGTTGAAGAAAGGACAGAATCTTATGGCTACACCTTC. Translated, it gives CSVEERTESYGYTF.